These 26 T cell receptor beta chains were sequenced from one sample in a study of cytomegalovirus exposure and HLA in healthy donors. Both 60 Vbeta primers and 13 Jbeta primers went into the PCR. The method was immunoSEQ multiplex PCR; TCRdb's version includes in-frame clones alone and lacks a portion of them. The table lists roughly 130,000 clones, 6.5% to 9.5% of them singletons. Sequencing was done on a sample of PBMCs. These receptors originate from a man aged 35 to 55 in good health and CMV-seronegative.

The chain links TRBV7-9 to TRBJ2-7, with 9 bases aligning to TRBD2. Trimming took 4 bases from V and 2 from J; bases not matched to a gene: 3. Germline CDR1 and CDR2: SEHNR and FQNEAQ (reference sequence). The CDR3 loop spans 14 amino acids. CDR3 region: CASSWLAGTYEQYF. Written as DNA, the CDR3 is TGTGCCAGCAGCTGGCTAGCGGGGACCTACGAGCAGTACTTC.

The chain recombines TRBV30 with TRBJ1-2; a possible D gene is TRBD1 (5 bases). V dropped 0 bases and J dropped 8 bases, with 16 bases sitting between them. This CDR3 spans 14 amino acids. Per the germline V gene, CDR1 is GTSNPN and CDR2 is SVGIG (reference sequence). The CDR3 region has the DNA TGTGCCTGGAGTGTACGGGGGGGACGTATCGGCTACACCTTC. This translates into CAWSVRGGRIGYTF.

A remark on this clone: This same CDR3 is encoded by further DNA sequences in the sample. The chain couples TRBV7-9 to TRBJ2-7, with a weak D call TRBD1 (7 bases). This CDR3 contains 13 residues. The germline V and J ends were trimmed by 5 bases and 4 bases, with 12 bases remaining between them. CDR1 and CDR2 from the germline V gene are SEHNR and FQNEAQ (reference sequence). The CDR3 here is CASSPAGGYEQYF. CDR3 sequence (DNA): TGTGCCAGCAGCCCCGCAGGGGGGTACGAGCAGTACTTC.

This clone came up a few times. This rearrangement joins TRBV9 to TRBJ2-4, with 7 bases matching TRBD2. Germline trimming cut 4 bases from V and 3 bases from J; bases unmatched to any gene: 10. The CDR3 runs 16 residues. Germline lookup yields CDR1 SGDLS and CDR2 YYNGEE. The CDR3, as DNA: TGTGCCAGCAGCCCCCCCGTTGGGAGGGACAAAAACATTCAGTACTTC. Its protein is CASSPPVGRDKNIQYF.

This clone has a handful of counts. V usage is TRBV4-1 and J usage is TRBJ1-1; D is perhaps TRBD1 (5 bases). Trimming cost V 6 bases and J 8 bases, with 13 bases left between them. CDR3 length equals 12 residues. Germline V gene data show CDR1 as MGHRA and CDR2 as YSYEKL. The CDR3 here is CASSHGGWEAFF. The CDR3 region has the DNA TGCGCCAGCAGTCACGGGGGGTGGGAAGCTTTCTTT.

This clone was seen only a few times. The chain joins TRBV4-1 to TRBJ1-4; 9 positions match TRBD1. CDR1 and CDR2 (germline): MGHRA, YSYEKL. This CDR3 contains 16 residues. The J segment lost 3 bases and the V segment lost 2 bases, leaving 4 bases of the junction unmatched. The CDR3 coding sequence is TGCGCCAGCAGCCAAACAACAGGGGGCTCTAATGAAAAACTGTTTTTT. This translates into CASSQTTGGSNEKLFF.

Notes on this clone: The same CDR3 arises from other DNA sequences in this sample as well. In DNA form, the CDR3 reads TGTGCCAGTAGGGAGGGGAACACTGAAGCTTTCTTT. Translation gives CASREGNTEAFF. The chain couples TRBV19 to TRBJ1-1, with D unresolved. V lost 6 bases, J lost 1 base, and 6 bases lay in between. Germline V gene lookup returns CDR1 LNHDA and CDR2 SQIVND (reference sequence). The CDR3 is 12 amino acids.

This clone has just a few counts. The V and J genes are TRBV29-1 and TRBJ1-1; perhaps TRBD1 as D (5 bases). This CDR3 region has 11 residues. CDR1 is SQVTM, CDR2 ANQGSEA, per germline. V was shortened by 6 bases and J by 4 bases, with 9 bases between the two germline ends. CDR3 loop: CSVGRGTEAFF. The CDR3 region has the DNA TGCAGCGTGGGGAGGGGCACTGAAGCTTTCTTT.

A few counts support this clone. The gene calls are TRBV10-3 and TRBJ1-5; 10 positions agree with TRBD1. This CDR3 is built from 16 residues. V gave up 5 bases and J gave up 1 base; unmatched junction bases: 5. Germline V gene data show CDR1 as ENHRY and CDR2 as SYGVKD. The CDR3: CAISPTGGGSNQPQHF. CDR3 bases: TGTGCCATCAGTCCGACAGGGGGCGGGAGCAATCAGCCCCAGCATTTT.

V and J are TRBV6-1 and TRBJ1-5, with 7 bases fitting TRBD1. V trimming: 6 bases; J trimming: 7 bases; junction bases outside the gene matches: 6. CDR1 is MNHNS and CDR2 is SASEGT in the germline V gene. The CDR3 contains 13 residues. In DNA, the CDR3 is TGTGCCAGCAGACCCACAGGGGAACAGCCCCAGCATTTT. It translates to CASRPTGEQPQHF.

This clone was observed a handful of times. The rearrangement uses TRBV15 and TRBJ1-1; 7 bases fit TRBD1. This CDR3 has 16 amino acids. J was trimmed by 3 bases and V by 5 bases; bases with no gene match: 12. The germline gives CDR1 LNHNV, CDR2 YYDKDF (reference sequence). CDR3 DNA: TGTGCCACCAGCGGAGGTGGGACAGCCGATTACACTGAAGCTTTCTTT. This gives the protein CATSGGGTADYTEAFF.

The chain employs TRBV4-2 and TRBJ2-1, with D unclear. The germline V gene encodes CDR1 LGHNA and CDR2 YNFKEQ. Trimming took 0 bases from V and 9 from J, leaving 12 bases between them. This CDR3 is 14 amino acids long. CDR3 residues: CASSQDPKTPEQFF. The DNA of the CDR3 is TGTGCCAGCAGCCAAGATCCCAAGACACCTGAGCAGTTCTTC.

In its sample, this clone was seen a few times. The same CDR3 arises from other DNA sequences in this sample as well. This chain joins TRBV9 and TRBJ2-7; 8 positions match TRBD1. CDR1 and CDR2 from the germline V gene are SGDLS and YYNGEE. The CDR3 consists of 14 residues. V lost 4 bases to trimming and J lost 2 bases; unmatched junction nucleotides: 5. The CDR3 DNA reads as TGTGCCAGCAGCCCCGGGACAGGAGCCTACGAGCAGTACTTC. It specifies CASSPGTGAYEQYF.

This clone has only a few counts. The chain recombines TRBV30 with TRBJ2-2, with 9 bases that match TRBD1. Germline V gives CDR1 GTSNPN, CDR2 SVGIG (reference sequence). The CDR3 totals 18 residues. The V segment lost 3 bases and the J segment 5 bases; nucleotides outside the gene matches: 16. The CDR3 region is CAWRQTGQGKDKTGELFF. The DNA of the CDR3 is TGTGCCTGGAGGCAAACGGGACAGGGTAAAGATAAAACCGGGGAGCTGTTTTTT.

The genes are TRBV6-5 and TRBJ1-2; 11 nucleotides agree with TRBD1. This CDR3 has 15 amino acids. Germline V lookup: CDR1 MNHEY, CDR2 SVGAGI. The ends lost 3 bases at V and 6 bases at J; junction bases unmatched: 6. As DNA, the CDR3 is TGTGCCAGCAGTTATGCCGGGACAGGGGGTAATGGCTACACCTTC. Residues: CASSYAGTGGNGYTF.

The V call is TRBV6-1, the J call TRBJ1-1, with TRBD1 as a possible D gene (5 bases). The V gene lost 5 bases and the J gene lost 4 bases, with 17 bases spanning the gap. The CDR3 has 15 residues. Per germline, CDR1 MNHNS and CDR2 SASEGT. The CDR3 nucleotides read TGTGCCAGCAGTCCCCGCGGGGGTCCGAGCACTGAAGCTTTCTTT. Its translation: CASSPRGGPSTEAFF.

This clone was seen many times. The V call is TRBV2, the J call TRBJ1-1; D perhaps matches TRBD1 (6 bases). This CDR3 spans 15 amino acids. Germline V lookup: CDR1 SNHLY, CDR2 FYNNEI. V was pared by 7 bases and J by 6 bases, with 21 bases between. The chain's CDR3 is CASIRSAGAGAEAFF. The CDR3 nucleotides read TGTGCCAGCATTAGATCGGCAGGGGCGGGCGCTGAAGCTTTCTTT.

This clone was recorded a few times. The genes are TRBV5-6 and TRBJ2-7, with 9 bases fitting TRBD1. Germline trimming cut 0 bases from V and 7 bases from J; bases unmatched to any gene: 8. The CDR3 runs to 15 residues. Germline lookup yields CDR1 SGHDT and CDR2 YYEEEE. The chain's CDR3 is CASSLGDREVSEQYF. The CDR3 nucleotides are TGTGCCAGCAGCTTGGGGGACAGGGAAGTATCAGAGCAGTACTTC.

The rearrangement uses TRBV10-1 and TRBJ2-3, with D possibly being TRBD1 (6 bases). Trimming removed 8 bases from V and 2 bases from J, with 11 bases in between. The CDR3 runs to 13 residues. Germline assignment: CDR1 WNHNN and CDR2 SYGVQD (reference sequence). The CDR3 here is CASLPGDTDTQYF. The CDR3 coding sequence is TGCGCCAGCCTGCCAGGGGACACAGATACGCAGTATTTT.

The rearrangement joins TRBV19 to TRBJ1-4; D uncertain. This CDR3 contains 15 residues. The ends were cut back, 2 bases at V and 6 bases at J, with 13 bases in the middle. Germline assignment: CDR1 LNHDA and CDR2 SQIVND (reference sequence). CDR3 coding DNA: TGTGCCAGTAGTATATCTGGTAGTTGGTATGAAAAACTGTTTTTT. Protein sequence: CASSISGSWYEKLFF. The entire variable domain, with the rest obtained from reference TRBV19 and TRBJ1-4, is as follows: DGGITQSPKYLFRKEGQNVTLSCEQNLNHDAMYWYRQDPGQGLRLIYYSQIVNDFQKGDIAEGYSVSREKKESFPLTVTSAQKNPTAFYLCASSISGSWYEKLFFGSGTQLSVL.

There are a few counts of this clone. V and J are TRBV10-3 and TRBJ2-7, with 8 bases that match TRBD1. Per germline, CDR1 ENHRY and CDR2 SYGVKD. This CDR3 comprises 13 residues. Trimming took 2 bases from V and 8 from J; bases not matched to a gene: 5. CDR3 nucleotide sequence: TGTGCCATCAGTGAGGGACAGGGCGACCAGCAGTACTTC. This encodes CAISEGQGDQQYF.

The V call is TRBV21-1, the J call TRBJ2-7; the D call TRBD2 from the table was never checked on the DNA. TRBV21-1 corresponds to a pseudogene. The CDR3 runs to 15 residues. Here the CDR3 DNA reads TGTGCCAGCAGCAAAGTTGGATTGGGTCGAGGGGAGCAGTACTTC. Its translation: CASSKVGLGRGEQYF.

This clone has just a few counts. The chain couples TRBV5-1 to TRBJ1-4; 8 nucleotides align to TRBD1. This CDR3 region has 15 residues. The germline V gene has CDR1 SGHRS and CDR2 YFSETQ. Trimming removed 3 bases from V and 3 bases from J; junction bases left unmatched: 4. CDR3 loop: CASSWTGLPNEKLFF. CDR3 DNA: TGCGCCAGCAGCTGGACAGGGCTCCCTAATGAAAAACTGTTTTTT.

The genes are TRBV2 and TRBJ2-3; no clear D. The CDR3 runs to 13 residues. Germline V gives CDR1 SNHLY, CDR2 FYNNEI. Deletions cut 4 bases from V and 2 bases from J, with 7 bases between. This chain's CDR3 is CASSARYTDTQYF. CDR3 in DNA: TGTGCCAGCAGTGCCAGGTACACAGATACGCAGTATTTT.

With regard to this clone: The same CDR3 can be traced to other DNA sequences in this sample. This chain connects TRBV4-1 to TRBJ1-5; 9 bases are a match to TRBD1. This CDR3 has 15 residues. V was clipped by 5 bases and J by 6 bases; unmatched bases: 8. Germline V gene sequence: CDR1 MGHRA, CDR2 YSYEKL. As DNA, the CDR3 is TGCGCCAGCAGCGGTGGAACAGGGGGCCTTCAGCCCCAGCATTTT. It codes for CASSGGTGGLQPQHF.

The rearrangement joins TRBV10-3 to TRBJ2-1; the match to TRBD2 covers 8 bases. From germline, CDR1 is ENHRY and CDR2 SYGVKD. With 5 bases clipped from V and 15 bases from J, the junction kept 6 bases outside the gene matches. The CDR3 length is 11 residues. As DNA, the CDR3 is TGTGCCATCAGTCAGACTAGCGTCCGGTTCTTC. It yields the protein CAISQTSVRFF.